The next 14 T cell receptor beta chains were all read from a single sample in a study of T cell responses to AZD1222 COVID-19 vaccine. The repertoire was sequenced with immunoSEQ multiplex PCR; TCRdb's copy has only in-frame clones and lacks some. The sample records some 150,000 clones, 92% being singletons. The sequenced sample was peripheral blood, obtained 28 days after the second AZD1222 dose. The receptors were sampled from an adult who received the AZD1222 COVID-19 vaccine.

This sequence joins TRBV19 and TRBJ2-1; 10 nucleotides match TRBD2. The trim removed 6 bases at V and 8 bases at J, leaving 7 bases unmatched. Germline V gene lookup returns CDR1 LNHDA and CDR2 SQIVND (reference sequence). The CDR3 totals 14 residues. The CDR3 DNA sequence: TGTGCCAGTAGCACAACTGGACTAGCGGATGAGCAGTTCTTC. This sequence encodes CASSTTGLADEQFF.

The rearrangement uses TRBV6-5 and TRBJ1-1; D possibly corresponds to TRBD1 (5 bases). This CDR3 comprises 13 residues. Per the germline V gene, CDR1 is MNHEY and CDR2 is SVGAGI. V was pared by 7 bases and J by 0 bases, with 9 bases between. The CDR3 DNA follows: TGTGCCAGCACACGCAGGGTGAACACTGAAGCTTTCTTT. Protein product: CASTRRVNTEAFF.

The chain joins TRBV24-1 to TRBJ2-7; 9 bases agree with TRBD2. Germline V gene data show CDR1 as KGHDR and CDR2 as SFDVKD. The CDR3 totals 16 residues. The V gene end was trimmed by 3 bases and the J gene end by 5 bases; junction bases not matched to a gene: 10. CDR3: CATSDPASSGTHEQYF. DNA for the CDR3: TGTGCCACCAGTGATCCTGCCTCTAGCGGGACCCACGAGCAGTACTTC.

On this clone: A junction end diverges from the germline sequence, so it may reflect a read error. This chain uses TRBV2 with TRBJ1-5; TRBD1 is a possible D gene (5 bases). Germline V gives CDR1 SNHLY, CDR2 FYNNEI. The CDR3 loop spans 13 amino acids. The CDR3 region is CASSAIWKGDLDF. The CDR3 bases are TGTGCCAGCAGTGCTATTTGGAAAGGGGACCTTGATTTT.

The rearrangement links TRBV27 to TRBJ2-7; possible D gene TRBD2, 5 bases. This CDR3 spans 15 amino acids. CDR1 and CDR2 from the germline V gene are MNHEY and SMNVEV (reference sequence). The ends were cut back, 2 bases at V and 2 bases at J, with 13 bases in the middle. CDR3 amino acids: CASSLHSGVAYEQYF. CDR3 in DNA: TGTGCCAGCAGTTTACATTCCGGGGTGGCCTACGAGCAGTACTTC.

The count of this clone is one. The CDR3 reads CASSPAGGGYEQYF. CDR3 coding DNA: TGTGCCAGCAGCCCCGCGGGCGGGGGCTACGAGCAGTACTTC. The rearrangement links TRBV14 to TRBJ2-7; 7 bases match TRBD2. Germline V gene lookup returns CDR1 SGHDN and CDR2 FVKESK. CDR3 size: 14 residues. V shed 4 bases, J shed 3 bases, and the junction held 6 bases outside the gene matches.

The gene calls are TRBV2 and TRBJ2-1; the D gene is possibly TRBD1 (5 bases). Trimming shortened V by 4 bases and J by 8 bases, and 12 bases separated the two germline ends. Germline values: CDR1 SNHLY, CDR2 FYNNEI. The CDR3 covers 13 residues. CDR3 nucleotide sequence: TGTGCCAGCAGTGCGGCGACAGTCCATGAGCAGTTCTTC. Its protein product is CASSAATVHEQFF.

The J gene is TRBJ2-7, the V gene TRBV6-5; TRBD1 agrees at 8 bases. V was pared by 10 bases and J by 4 bases, with 12 bases of the junction left unmatched. The CDR3 is made up of 14 amino acids. Germline CDR1 and CDR2: MNHEY and SVGAGI. The CDR3 bases are TGTGCCACCTCCTATGGACAGGGTCTATACGAGCAGTACTTC. This sequence encodes CATSYGQGLYEQYF.

The chain has TRBV7-9 and TRBJ2-5, with 7 bases identical to TRBD1. The germline CDR1 and CDR2 sequences are SEHNR and FQNEAQ (reference sequence). This CDR3 comprises 14 residues. The J segment lost 2 bases and the V segment lost 10 bases, leaving 10 bases of the junction unmatched. In nucleotides, the CDR3 is TGTGCCACCTCGGGGCAGGGGGATCAAGAGACCCAGTACTTC. Its translation: CATSGQGDQETQYF.

The gene calls are TRBV18 and TRBJ2-3, with TRBD2 identical over 9 bases. The CDR3 is 19 amino acids. J gave up 4 bases and V 2 bases, and 16 bases lay outside the gene matches. Germline V gene lookup returns CDR1 KGHSH and CDR2 LQKENI. CDR3 DNA sequence: TGTGCCAGCTCACCAATATCTAGCGGGATAGCCGGTGGCCCAGATACGCAGTATTTT. Translated: CASSPISSGIAGGPDTQYF.

V is TRBV27 and J is TRBJ2-3; D is unresolved. V was pared by 0 bases and J by 6 bases, with 13 bases between. CDR3 length: 15 amino acids. Germline V gives CDR1 MNHEY, CDR2 SMNVEV (reference sequence). The CDR3: CASSLSSEIGDTQYF. CDR3 nucleotide sequence: TGTGCCAGCAGTTTATCCTCCGAGATTGGGGATACGCAGTATTTT.

The rearrangement uses TRBV24-1 and TRBJ2-1; 8 positions agree with TRBD2. CDR1 is KGHDR and CDR2 is SFDVKD in the germline V gene. The CDR3 consists of 18 residues. After removal of 3 bases from V and 0 bases from J, the junction contained 9 bases not matched to a gene. The CDR3 here is CATSDPFSGTSSYNEQFF. The CDR3 DNA sequence: TGTGCCACCAGTGATCCGTTTAGCGGGACAAGCTCCTACAATGAGCAGTTCTTC.

CDR3 nucleotides: TGTGCCAATCCCGGGGGTTCGAATCAGCCCCAGCATTTT. It yields the protein CANPGGSNQPQHF. This chain uses TRBV21-1 with TRBJ1-5. TRBV21-1 is noted as a pseudogene. The CDR3 is 13 residues long.

V usage is TRBV9 and J usage is TRBJ2-3; 7 nucleotides align to TRBD2. The CDR3 covers 14 residues. V shed 0 bases and J 4 bases; nucleotides not matched to a gene: 2. Germline assignment: CDR1 SGDLS and CDR2 YYNGEE. CDR3 in DNA: TGTGCCAGCAGCGTAGGGGACTATCCAGATACGCAGTATTTT. Its translation: CASSVGDYPDTQYF.